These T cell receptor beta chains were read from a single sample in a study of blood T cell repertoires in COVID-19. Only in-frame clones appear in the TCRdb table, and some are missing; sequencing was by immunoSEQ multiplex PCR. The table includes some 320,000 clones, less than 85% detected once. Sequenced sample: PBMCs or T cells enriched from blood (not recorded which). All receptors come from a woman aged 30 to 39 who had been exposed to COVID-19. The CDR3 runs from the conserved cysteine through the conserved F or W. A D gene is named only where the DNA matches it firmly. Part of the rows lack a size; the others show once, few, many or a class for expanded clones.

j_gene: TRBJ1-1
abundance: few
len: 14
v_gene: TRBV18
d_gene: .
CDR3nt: TGTGCCAGCTCACCGACGGGGGGTAACACTGAAGCTTTCTTT
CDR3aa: CASSPTGGNTEAFF

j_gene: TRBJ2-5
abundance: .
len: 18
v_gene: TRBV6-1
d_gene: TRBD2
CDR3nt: TGTGCCAGCAGTGAAATGACCGGGACTAGCGGGATTATGGAGACCCAGTACTTC
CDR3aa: CASSEMTGTSGIMETQYF

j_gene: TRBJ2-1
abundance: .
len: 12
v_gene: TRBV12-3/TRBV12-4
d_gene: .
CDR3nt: TGTGCCAGCAATACTAGAAGTAGTGAGCAGTTCTTC
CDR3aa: CASNTRSSEQFF

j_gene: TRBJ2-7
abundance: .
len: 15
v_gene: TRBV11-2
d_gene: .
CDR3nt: TGTGCCAGCAGCTTAAGGAGGGGGCCCTCCTACGAGCAGTACTTC
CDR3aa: CASSLRRGPSYEQYF

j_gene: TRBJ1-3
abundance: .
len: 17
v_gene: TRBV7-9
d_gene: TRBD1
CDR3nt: TGTGCCAGCAGCTTAGGAACAGGGGGCGCGGATGGAAACACCATATATTTT
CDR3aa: CASSLGTGGADGNTIYF

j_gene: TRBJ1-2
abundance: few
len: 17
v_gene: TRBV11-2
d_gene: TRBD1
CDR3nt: TGTGCCAGCAGCTTAGATCCGTCGACAGGGCCCCTGTATGGCTACACCTTC
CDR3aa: CASSLDPSTGPLYGYTF

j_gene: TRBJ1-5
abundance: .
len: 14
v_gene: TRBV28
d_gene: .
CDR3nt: TGTGCCAGCAGTTTATTACAGGGTGGGCAGCCCCAGCATTTT
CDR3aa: CASSLLQGGQPQHF

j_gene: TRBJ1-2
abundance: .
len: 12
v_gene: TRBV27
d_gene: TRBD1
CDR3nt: TGTGCCAGCAGTGACAGGGGAGTTGGCTACACCTTC
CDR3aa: CASSDRGVGYTF

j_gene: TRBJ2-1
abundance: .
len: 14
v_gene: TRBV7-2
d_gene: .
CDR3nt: TGTGCCAGCAGCTTAGCGGGAGGACCGCTTAAGCAGTTCTTC
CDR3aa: CASSLAGGPLKQFF

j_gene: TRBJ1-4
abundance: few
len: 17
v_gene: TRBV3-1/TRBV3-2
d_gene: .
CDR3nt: TGTGCCAGCAGCCAAGTAGAGATTTTGGCCGGGTATGAAAAACTGTTTTTT
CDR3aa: CASSQVEILAGYEKLFF

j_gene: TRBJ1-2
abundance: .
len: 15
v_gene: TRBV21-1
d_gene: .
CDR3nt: TGTGCCAGCAGCAAAGATGGGAGGATTCTGGTTGGCTACACCTTC
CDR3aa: CASSKDGRILVGYTF

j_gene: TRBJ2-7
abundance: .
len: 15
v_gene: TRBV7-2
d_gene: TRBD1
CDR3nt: TGTGCCAGTAGCATGGACAGGGGCCCTCCCTACGAGCAGTACTTC
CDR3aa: CASSMDRGPPYEQYF

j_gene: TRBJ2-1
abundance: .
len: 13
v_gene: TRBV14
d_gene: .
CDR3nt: TGTGCCAGCAGCCTTATACTAGAGGGTGAGCAGTTCTTC
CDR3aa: CASSLILEGEQFF

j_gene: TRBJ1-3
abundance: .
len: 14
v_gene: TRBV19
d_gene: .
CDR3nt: TGTGCCAGCAGTATGACTACTGCTGGAAACACCATATATTTT
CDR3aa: CASSMTTAGNTIYF

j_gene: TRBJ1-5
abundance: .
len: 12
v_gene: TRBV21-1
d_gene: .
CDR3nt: TGTGCCAGCAGCTTTACAGGTCAGCCCCAGCATTTT
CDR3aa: CASSFTGQPQHF

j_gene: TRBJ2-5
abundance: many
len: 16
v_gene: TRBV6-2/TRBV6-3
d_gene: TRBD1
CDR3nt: TGTGCCAGCAGTTCTCTGCCGGACAGGGGGGGAGAGACCCAGTACTTC
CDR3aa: CASSSLPDRGGETQYF

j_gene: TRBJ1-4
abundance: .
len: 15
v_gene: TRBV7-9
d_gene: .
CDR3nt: TGTGCCAGCAGCTCCAGCGAGAGTGAAGTGGAAAAACTGTTTTTT
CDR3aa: CASSSSESEVEKLFF

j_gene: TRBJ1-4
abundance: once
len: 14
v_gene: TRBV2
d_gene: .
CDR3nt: TGTGCCAGCAGTTCGGGGGGAGGGAATGAAAAACTGTTTTTT
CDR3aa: CASSSGGGNEKLFF

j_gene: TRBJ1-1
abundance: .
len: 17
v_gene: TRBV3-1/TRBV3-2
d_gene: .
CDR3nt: TGTGCCAGCAGCCAAGTCTCGGGAAGCAGACCCCGGGGGACAGCTTTCTTT
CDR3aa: CASSQVSGSRPRGTAFF

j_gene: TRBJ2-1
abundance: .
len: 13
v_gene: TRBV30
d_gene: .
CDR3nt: TGTGCCTGGAGTATGTCCGCGGACAATGAGCAGTTCTTC
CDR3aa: CAWSMSADNEQFF

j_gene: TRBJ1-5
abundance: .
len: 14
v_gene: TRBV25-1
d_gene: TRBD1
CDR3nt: TGTGCCAGCAGCCCGGGAAGGGGGCCTCAGCCCCAGCATTTT
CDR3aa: CASSPGRGPQPQHF

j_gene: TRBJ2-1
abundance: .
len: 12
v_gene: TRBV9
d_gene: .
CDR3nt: TGTGCCAGCAGCGGCTACAGGGCTGAGCAGTTCTTC
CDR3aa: CASSGYRAEQFF

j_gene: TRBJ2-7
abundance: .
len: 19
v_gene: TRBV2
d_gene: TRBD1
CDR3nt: TGTGCCAGCAGTGTTAATTCTGGATCGGGAACAGGGGCTTACTACGAGCAGTACTTC
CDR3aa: CASSVNSGSGTGAYYEQYF

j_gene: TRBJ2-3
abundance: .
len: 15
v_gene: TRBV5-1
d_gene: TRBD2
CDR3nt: TGCGCCAGCAGCTCCGGGACTAGCGGGGTTCATACGCAGTATTTT
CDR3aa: CASSSGTSGVHTQYF

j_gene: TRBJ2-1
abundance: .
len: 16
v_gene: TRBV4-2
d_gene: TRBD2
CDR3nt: TGTGCCAGCAGCCAAGAACTAGCGGGATCCTACAATGAGCAGTTCTTC
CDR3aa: CASSQELAGSYNEQFF

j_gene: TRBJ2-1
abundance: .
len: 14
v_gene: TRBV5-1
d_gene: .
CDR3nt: TGCGCCAGCAGCTTGTCGAACAGTTTCAATGAGCAGTTCTTC
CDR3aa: CASSLSNSFNEQFF

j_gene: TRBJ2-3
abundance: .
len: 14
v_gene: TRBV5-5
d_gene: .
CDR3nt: TGTGCCAGCAGCAACACAGGGAGCACAGATACGCAGTATTTT
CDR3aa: CASSNTGSTDTQYF

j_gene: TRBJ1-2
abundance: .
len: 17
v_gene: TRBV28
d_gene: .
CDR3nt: TGTGCCAGCACTTTGCCAACGGGGGGCCAAAGTAACTATGGCTACACCTTC
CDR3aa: CASTLPTGGQSNYGYTF

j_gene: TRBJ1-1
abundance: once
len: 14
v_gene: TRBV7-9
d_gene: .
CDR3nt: TGTGCCAGCAACCTACCAGACTTTAACACTGAAGCTTTCTTT
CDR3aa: CASNLPDFNTEAFF

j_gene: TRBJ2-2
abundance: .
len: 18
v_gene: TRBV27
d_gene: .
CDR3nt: TGTGCCAGCAGCTTGCGCCTTAACTCGTTGGCGAACACCGGGGAGCTGTTTTTT
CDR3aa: CASSLRLNSLANTGELFF

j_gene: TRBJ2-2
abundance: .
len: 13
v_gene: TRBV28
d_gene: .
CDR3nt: TGTGCCAGCAGTTTAGGGAGCACCGGGGAGCTGTTTTTT
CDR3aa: CASSLGSTGELFF